The present T cell receptor beta chain was sequenced within a study of molecular identifiers for immune sequencing clone quantification. TCRdb called the PCR reads again in MiXCR, with one record for every CDR3 protein. The top ten clones hold approximately 0.75% of a sample with about 630,000 distinct CDR3 sequences, 25% of them seen once. J gave up 2 bases and V 5 bases, and 3 bases lay outside the gene matches. The CDR3 contains 13 residues. The V gene's germline CDR1 is SGHAT and CDR2 FQNNGV. The gene calls are TRBV11-2 and TRBJ2-7; 7 nucleotides agree with TRBD1. The sequence was collected from a human donor in good health. Some libraries in this study had Jurkat cell RNA spiked in. What was sequenced was naive CD8+ T cells from blood, with Jurkat cell RNA spiked in. Subset of the sample: FACS-sorted CD8+CD4-CCR7+CD45RA+ naive T cells. In DNA, the CDR3 is TGTGCCAGCAGCAACGGACAGGCCTACGAGCAGTACTTC. As protein: CASSNGQAYEQYF. Full variable domain (remainder filled in from reference TRBV11-2 and TRBJ2-7): EAGVAQSPRYKIIEKRQSVAFWCNPISGHATLYWYQQILGQGPKLLIQFQNNGVVDDSQLPKDRFSAERLKGVDSTLKIQPAKLEDSAVYLCASSNGQAYEQYFGPGTRLTVT.